The sequence of this T cell receptor beta chain was determined in a study of CD8+ T cells in alopecia areata. The CDR3 runs 12 residues. V lost 5 bases to trimming and J lost 10 bases, with 12 bases between them. Germline V gene sequence: CDR1 SGHVS, CDR2 FNYEAQ. Reverse transcription of extracted RNA yielded cDNA, which provided the sequencing template. Generated by immunoSEQ multiplex PCR, the TCRdb table keeps only in-frame clones and is missing some. The sample contains under 200,000 clones, about 71% of which appear only once. The sample's treatment: oral pan-JAK inhibitor, 5-10 mg twice daily. The TCR comes from a human donor with alopecia areata. The sample in question was CD4+ T cells sorted from blood, obtained at week 4, from a patient treated with tofacitinib. This chain connects TRBV7-6 to TRBJ2-1; weak D call: TRBD1 (5 bases). Written as DNA, the CDR3 is TGTGCCAGCAGCCACCCTAGGGGCGAGCAGTTCTTC. It is translated as CASSHPRGEQFF.